Detailed here is one T cell receptor (beta chain). Antigen specificity is unknown. From germline, CDR1 is MNHNY and CDR2 SVGAGI (reference sequence). V lost 6 bases, J lost 5 bases, and 16 bases lay in between. The CDR3 spans 14 residues. Combining a sample-barcoded 5' primer with a J-beta primer mix, a second PCR ran for 7 to 11 cycles. A 12-random-nucleotide template-switch adaptor tagged each cDNA molecule. TCRdb used MiXCR to reprocess the 5' RACE reads, holding one entry per CDR3 protein. This sample has 1.4 million to 1.5 million distinct CDR3 sequences, with 35% to 45% found just once. This entry is derived from a study of blood T cells in healthy people across ages. Study in general: In model experiments, template switching was able to capture about one barcoded beta molecule for every two T cells that were present. Notes on the study in general: Roughly linearly, TCR beta diversity per million T cells fell as age increased. Strong correlation was found linking TCR beta diversity to naive T cell percentage.

Input material: blood. This TCR derives from a young woman in good health. The chain recombines TRBV6-6 with TRBJ2-5, with D possibly TRBD1 on 6 matching bases. The CDR3: CASRNRVRHETQYF. DNA of the CDR3: TGTGCCAGCAGAAACAGGGTACGCCACGAGACCCAGTACTTC.